This T cell receptor (beta chain) was obtained from a study of naive and memory T cell subsets. On this clonotype: Its antigen remains unidentified.

RNA was extracted from over 2 ml of whole blood of healthy adults. TCR cDNA received a 3' ligated oligonucleotide that carried a UMI. Cells were not sorted; total RNA input targeted about 1 to 1000 ng. This CDR3 has 13 amino acids. Per the germline V gene, CDR1 is DFQATT and CDR2 is SNEGSKA (reference sequence). J gave up 3 bases and V 4 bases, and 2 bases lay outside the gene matches. Alpha and beta constant region primers primed reverse transcription for blood and skin samples. The SP2 primer and nested alpha and beta constant region primers amplified ligated cDNA in four rounds. TCRdb itself ran the 5' RACE reads through MiXCR, one entry per CDR3 protein. This sample has more than 20,000 distinct CDR3 sequences, with 20% to 25% found just once. Whole-study findings and limits: TCR transcript changes with activation or differentiation may affect this RNA method.

This clonotype was obtained from a female donor in good health. The chain is built from TRBV20-1 and TRBJ2-7; 11 nucleotides agree with TRBD2. DNA of the CDR3: TGCAGTGCTAAACTAGCGGGAGACTACGAGCAGTACTTC. Protein product: CSAKLAGDYEQYF.